The present entry profiles one T cell receptor (beta chain) with its context. Its target is unknown. These data belong to a study of cytomegalovirus exposure and HLA in healthy donors. Findings and limits, study-wide: Researchers reportedly found TCR beta sequences accurately predicted most subjects' HLA-A and HLA-B alleles.

Looked up from germline, CDR1 is MRHNA and CDR2 is SNTAGT. CDR3 length equals 15 residues. Trimming took 6 bases from V and 2 from J; bases not matched to a gene: 8. Healthy donors of bone marrow made up the group. The PCR used 60 Vbeta and 13 Jbeta primers. The data were produced by immunoSEQ multiplex PCR, yet TCRdb's version contains in-frame clones alone and is incomplete. The sample lists approximately 140,000 clones; approximately 82% were seen once. The gene calls are TRBV6-4 and TRBJ2-7, with 9 bases aligning to TRBD1. This clonotype was sampled from a woman aged 40 to 50 in good health and CMV-seronegative. The specimen was PBMCs. The CDR3 region is CASREGTGRPYEQYF. CDR3 DNA sequence: TGTGCCAGCAGGGAAGGGACAGGGAGACCCTACGAGCAGTACTTC.